A single sample is the source of the 32 T cell receptor beta chains below, sequenced in a study of T cell responses to AZD1222 COVID-19 vaccine. Here immunoSEQ multiplex PCR was the method, and the copy in TCRdb shows in-frame clones only, minus some. Of fewer than 150,000 clones listed, 88% are singletons. Here the sequenced sample was peripheral blood, taken 28 days after the second AZD1222 dose. These receptor sequences come from an adult who received the AZD1222 COVID-19 vaccine.

The J gene is TRBJ1-3, the V gene TRBV6-5, with D hard to call. V was cut by 2 bases and J by 0 bases, with 5 bases left in between. Looked up from germline, CDR1 is MNHEY and CDR2 is SVGAGI. This CDR3 contains 14 residues. The CDR3 coding sequence is TGTGCCAGCAGTTACCGGCACTCTGGAAACACCATATATTTT. Amino acids: CASSYRHSGNTIYF.

The gene calls are TRBV10-3 and TRBJ2-5; the D gene is possibly TRBD2 (5 bases). The germline V gene encodes CDR1 ENHRY and CDR2 SYGVKD. V was cut by 6 bases and J by 3 bases, with 8 bases left in between. The CDR3 consists of 12 residues. CDR3 sequence reads: CAISSAEETQYF. In DNA, the CDR3 is TGTGCCATCAGCTCAGCGGAAGAGACCCAGTACTTC.

This sequence joins TRBV27 and TRBJ2-2; D not resolved. The V and J ends lost 0 bases and 1 base respectively, with 6 bases between them. Germline CDR1 MNHEY, CDR2 SMNVEV (reference sequence). The CDR3 sequence is 15 residues long. The CDR3 protein is CASSLSRRNTGELFF. The CDR3 bases are TGTGCCAGCAGTTTATCGCGGAGGAACACCGGGGAGCTGTTTTTT.

The gene calls are TRBV18 and TRBJ1-2, with TRBD1 identical over 7 bases. The CDR3 extends over 16 amino acids. V lost 3 bases to trimming and J lost 12 bases; unmatched junction nucleotides: 19. Germline V gene lookup returns CDR1 KGHSH and CDR2 LQKENI. Written as DNA, the CDR3 is TGTGCCAGCTCACCTGGGACAGCTGCGACTCGTATGGCTAACACCTTC. This gives the protein CASSPGTAATRMANTF.

The V call is TRBV27, the J call TRBJ2-7; D call uncertain. The V end was cut by 1 base, the J end by 4 bases, with 11 bases between. The length of the CDR3 is 14 residues. CDR1 MNHEY and CDR2 SMNVEV come from the germline V gene (reference sequence). CDR3 coding DNA: TGTGCCAGCAGTTTATTACCGACACCTTACGAGCAGTACTTC. Protein sequence: CASSLLPTPYEQYF.

CDR3 bases: TGCGCCAGCAGCCAAGGTTACGGACAGGGGGTTTTCCAGCCCCAGCATTTT. Translated, it gives CASSQGYGQGVFQPQHF. This sequence joins TRBV4-3 and TRBJ1-5, with TRBD1 matching 10 bases. The CDR3 spans 17 residues. CDR1 is LGHNA and CDR2 is YSLEER in the germline V gene. J lost 7 bases, V lost 1 base, and 10 bases had no gene match.

This clone was counted between two and nine times. The chain employs TRBV6-1 and TRBJ2-4; TRBD2 aligns across 10 bases. Germline CDR1 MNHNS, CDR2 SASEGT. The CDR3 has 17 residues. Germline trimming cut 2 bases from V and 7 bases from J; bases unmatched to any gene: 11. This CDR3 is CASSEMLAGENANIQYF. The DNA for the CDR3 is TGTGCCAGCAGTGAAATGCTAGCGGGAGAGAATGCGAACATTCAGTACTTC.

The rearrangement links TRBV12-5 to TRBJ1-5, with D possibly TRBD1 on 6 matching bases. The CDR3 contains 13 residues. Germline V lookup: CDR1 LGHNT, CDR2 FRNRAP. V shed 2 bases and J shed 6 bases, with 8 bases lying between them. This CDR3 is CASGLKGGQPQHF. Here the CDR3 DNA reads TGTGCTAGTGGTTTGAAAGGGGGTCAGCCCCAGCATTTT. Full variable domain (outside the CDR3, taken from reference TRBV12-5 and TRBJ1-5): DARVTQTPRHKVTEMGQEVTMRCQPILGHNTVFWYRQTMMQGLELLAYFRNRAPLDDSGMPKDRFSAEMPDATLATLKIQPSEPRDSAVYFCASGLKGGQPQHFGDGTRLSIL.

The rearrangement joins TRBV5-6 to TRBJ2-5; 9 bases are shared with TRBD1. Trimming at V came to 3 bases and at J to 5 bases, leaving 8 bases not matched to a gene. Germline CDR1 and CDR2: SGHDT and YYEEEE. This CDR3 region has 15 residues. This CDR3 is CASSSLQGAKETQYF. The CDR3 DNA reads TGTGCCAGCAGCTCACTACAGGGGGCGAAGGAGACCCAGTACTTC.

V is TRBV24-1 and J is TRBJ1-4, with D possibly being TRBD1 (5 bases). The CDR3 is made up of 14 amino acids. V was clipped by 2 bases and J by 7 bases, with 10 bases between them. From germline, CDR1 is KGHDR and CDR2 SFDVKD. This chain's CDR3 is CATSDSGAGEKLFF. The CDR3 DNA reads as TGTGCCACCAGTGATTCCGGGGCGGGTGAAAAACTGTTTTTT.

CDR3 DNA sequence: TGTGCCAGCAGCCCCGACGGTTCACCCCTCCACTTT. Translating gives CASSPDGSPLHF. The V call is TRBV11-2, the J call TRBJ1-6; D gene uncertain. The V and J ends lost 5 bases and 9 bases respectively, with 8 bases between them. This CDR3 is 12 amino acids long. Looked up from germline, CDR1 is SGHAT and CDR2 is FQNNGV. The complete variable domain, with remaining parts taken from reference TRBV11-2 and TRBJ1-6, reads EAGVAQSPRYKIIEKRQSVAFWCNPISGHATLYWYQQILGQGPKLLIQFQNNGVVDDSQLPKDRFSAERLKGVDSTLKIQPAKLEDSAVYLCASSPDGSPLHFGNGTRLTVT.

The rearrangement joins TRBV27 to TRBJ2-7; D possibly corresponds to TRBD2 (5 bases). CDR3 length equals 13 residues. Germline V CDR1 and CDR2: MNHEY, SMNVEV (reference sequence). V was clipped by 7 bases and J by 0 bases, with 10 bases between them. The CDR3 sequence is CASKRASSYEQYF. In nucleotides, the CDR3 is TGTGCCAGCAAGAGGGCTAGCTCCTACGAGCAGTACTTC.

CDR3 DNA sequence: TGTGCCAGTAGCCGCCTGGGACAGGGGGCGAACACCGGGGAGCTGTTTTTT. Residues: CASSRLGQGANTGELFF. The chain employs TRBV19 and TRBJ2-2, with 11 bases aligning to TRBD1. The V and J ends lost 6 bases and 0 bases, in that order; junction bases with no gene match: 6. The CDR3 is 17 residues long. CDR1 and CDR2 (germline): LNHDA, SQIVND (reference sequence).

The chain carries TRBV4-3 and TRBJ1-4, with D tentatively TRBD1 (5 bases). Trimming shortened V by 1 base and J by 7 bases, and 22 bases separated the two germline ends. Germline V gives CDR1 LGHNA, CDR2 YSLEER. The length of the CDR3 is 18 residues. The CDR3 spells CASSQVPQGPVSGEKLFF. CDR3 DNA: TGCGCCAGCAGCCAAGTTCCCCAGGGACCGGTGAGCGGTGAAAAACTGTTTTTT.

Here the CDR3 DNA reads TGTGCCTGGAGTCACAGGGGTGGGTATGGCTACACCTTC. It is translated as CAWSHRGGYGYTF. The chain couples TRBV30 to TRBJ1-2; TRBD1 agrees at 7 bases. This CDR3 spans 13 amino acids. Germline CDR1 reads GTSNPN; CDR2 reads SVGIG (reference sequence). The V gene end was trimmed by 2 bases and the J gene end by 5 bases; junction bases not matched to a gene: 5.

The chain joins TRBV12-5 to TRBJ2-1; 8 bases match TRBD2. Losses at the gene ends were 7 bases for V and 0 bases for J; bases not matched to a gene: 5. Per the germline V gene, CDR1 is LGHNT and CDR2 is FRNRAP. This CDR3 is built from 15 residues. CDR3 residues: CASVSAGASYNEQFF. The CDR3 DNA is TGTGCTAGTGTTTCAGCGGGGGCCTCCTACAATGAGCAGTTCTTC.

The chain joins TRBV7-3 to TRBJ1-2, with D perhaps TRBD1 (6 bases). The CDR3 sequence is 15 residues long. V shed 3 bases and J shed 8 bases, with 19 bases lying between them. Germline values: CDR1 SGHTA, CDR2 FQGTGA. CDR3 region: CASSFQGTGSMGYTF. The CDR3 DNA follows: TGTGCCAGCAGCTTCCAGGGGACGGGGTCTATGGGCTACACCTTC.

This chain links TRBV9 with TRBJ1-2; tentatively, D is TRBD1 (5 bases). V dropped 0 bases and J dropped 2 bases, with 5 bases sitting between them. Germline CDR1 and CDR2: SGDLS and YYNGEE. This CDR3 is 13 amino acids long. DNA of the CDR3: TGTGCCAGCAGCGTAGGGACAAACTATGGCTACACCTTC. Translating it yields CASSVGTNYGYTF.

This clone was picked up one time. The CDR3 DNA follows: TGTGCCAGCAGCTTGGGATTGGGGTTTGGGTACGAGCAGTACTTC. Its translation: CASSLGLGFGYEQYF. The chain is built from TRBV5-6 and TRBJ2-7; the D is unclear. The CDR3 has 15 residues. Trimming pared 0 bases from V and 4 bases from J, leaving 14 bases between. Germline CDR1 is SGHDT and CDR2 is YYEEEE.

This sequence joins TRBV7-2 and TRBJ2-7, with a weak D call TRBD2 (5 bases). Germline V gene data show CDR1 as SGHTA and CDR2 as FQGNSA. The CDR3 extends over 11 amino acids. V was trimmed by 5 bases and J by 6 bases, leaving 8 bases between them. The CDR3 sequence: CASSPAGEQYF. Written as DNA, the CDR3 is TGTGCCAGCAGCCCGGCGGGCGAGCAGTACTTC.

The V and J genes are TRBV5-6 and TRBJ1-6; D remains unclear. The CDR3 extends over 15 amino acids. The germline CDR1 and CDR2 sequences are SGHDT and YYEEEE. Trimming left V 1 base short and J 7 bases short, with 12 bases between. The CDR3 reads CASSLIRTGNSPLHF. The CDR3 coding sequence is TGTGCCAGCAGCTTGATCAGGACGGGAAATTCACCCCTCCACTTT.

This clone has more than one count but fewer than ten. The chain is built from TRBV30 and TRBJ1-2, with D unresolved. V shed 1 base and J shed 8 bases, with 17 bases lying between them. CDR3 length: 14 residues. CDR1 is GTSNPN and CDR2 is SVGIG in the germline V gene (reference sequence). DNA of the CDR3: TGTGCCTGGAGTGGGGCGTCGGGAGTACGAGGCTACACCTTC. As protein: CAWSGASGVRGYTF. Filled out from reference TRBV30 and TRBJ1-2, the complete variable domain reads SQTIHQWPATLVQPVGSPLSLECTVEGTSNPNLYWYRQAAGRGLQLLFYSVGIGQISSEVPQNLSASRPQDRQFILSSKKLLLSDSGFYLCAWSGASGVRGYTFGSGTRLTVV.

The rearrangement links TRBV19 to TRBJ2-1; D might be TRBD1 (6 bases). The germline gives CDR1 LNHDA, CDR2 SQIVND (reference sequence). The CDR3 length is 14 residues. Trimming cost V 8 bases and J 0 bases, with 11 bases left between them. For the CDR3, the DNA is TGTGCCAGTGGACAGCAGACCTCCTACAATGAGCAGTTCTTC. Its protein product is CASGQQTSYNEQFF.

This rearrangement joins TRBV3-1 (or the pseudogene TRBV3-2) to TRBJ2-3; the match to TRBD1 covers 8 bases. The CDR3 runs to 15 residues. CDR1 and CDR2 from the germline V gene are LGHDT and YNNKEL (reference sequence). V was clipped by 6 bases and J by 0 bases; unmatched bases: 5. CDR3: CASSTTGASTDTQYF. The CDR3 region has the DNA TGTGCCAGCAGTACGACAGGGGCTAGCACAGATACGCAGTATTTT.

The chain links TRBV5-4 to TRBJ1-4, with unresolved D. Per the germline V gene, CDR1 is SGHNT and CDR2 is YYREEE (reference sequence). V was pared by 4 bases and J by 5 bases, with 9 bases between. This CDR3 is built from 13 residues. CDR3 sequence reads: CASSRRENEKLFF. DNA of the CDR3: TGTGCCAGCAGCAGGAGGGAAAATGAAAAACTGTTTTTT.

The V call is TRBV29-1, the J call TRBJ2-4, with D unclear. The V end was cut by 6 bases, the J end by 8 bases, with 14 bases between. CDR1 and CDR2 (germline): SQVTM, ANQGSEA. The length of the CDR3 is 12 residues. The CDR3 DNA sequence: TGCAGCGTGGGCGGTGGGCCGGACATTCAGTACTTC. Its translation: CSVGGGPDIQYF.

This clone was picked up one time. This chain joins TRBV5-1 and TRBJ1-4, with a weak D call TRBD1 (6 bases). V shed 3 bases and J shed 4 bases, with 10 bases lying between them. This CDR3 is built from 14 residues. Looked up from germline, CDR1 is SGHRS and CDR2 is YFSETQ. For the CDR3, the DNA is TGCGCCAGCAGCTCGCAGGGGTATAATGAAAAACTGTTTTTT. This gives the protein CASSSQGYNEKLFF.

This clone was counted a single time. V usage is TRBV3-1 (or the pseudogene TRBV3-2) and J usage is TRBJ1-2; no reliable D call. The CDR3 runs to 13 residues. V lost 0 bases, J lost 1 base, and 3 bases lay in between. Germline V gene lookup returns CDR1 LGHDT and CDR2 YNNKEL (reference sequence). CDR3 in DNA: TGTGCCAGCAGCCAAGACAGTAACTATGGCTACACCTTC. Its protein product is CASSQDSNYGYTF.

This chain joins TRBV11-1 and TRBJ1-2; weak D call: TRBD1 (5 bases). There are 13 residues in the CDR3. Germline loops: CDR1 SGHAT, CDR2 FQDESV (reference sequence). With 4 bases removed from V and 13 bases from J, the gap between germline ends came to 19 bases. CDR3 residues: CASSSSVEGAVTF. The CDR3 DNA reads TGTGCCAGCAGCTCCTCAGTGGAAGGGGCGGTCACCTTC.

V is TRBV19 and J is TRBJ1-1; TRBD1 aligns across 8 bases. The CDR3 contains 13 residues. V was pared by 4 bases and J by 4 bases, with 2 bases of the junction left unmatched. The germline gives CDR1 LNHDA, CDR2 SQIVND (reference sequence). CDR3 DNA sequence: TGTGCCAGTAGTAACACAGGGGGCACTGAAGCTTTCTTT. It is translated as CASSNTGGTEAFF. The full variable domain, its missing parts supplied by reference TRBV19 and TRBJ1-1, is DGGITQSPKYLFRKEGQNVTLSCEQNLNHDAMYWYRQDPGQGLRLIYYSQIVNDFQKGDIAEGYSVSREKKESFPLTVTSAQKNPTAFYLCASSNTGGTEAFFGQGTRLTVV.

The chain combines TRBV12-3 or TRBV12-4 with TRBJ2-2; D is ambiguous. Trimming left V 7 bases short and J 4 bases short, with 7 bases between. The CDR3 is made up of 12 amino acids. The CDR3 spells CASKRGTGELFF. The CDR3 DNA is TGTGCCAGCAAGCGAGGCACCGGGGAGCTGTTTTTT.

The chain combines TRBV4-2 with TRBJ2-5; 16 bases align to TRBD2. Unmatched junction bases numbered 8, after V lost 3 bases and J lost 1 base. The CDR3 runs 19 residues. The germline gives CDR1 LGHNA, CDR2 YNFKEQ. The CDR3 region is CASSHSGTSGRGAQETQYF. The CDR3 nucleotides are TGTGCCAGCAGCCACTCCGGGACTAGCGGGAGGGGGGCCCAAGAGACCCAGTACTTC.